The 30 T cell receptor beta chains reported below all come from one sample, sequenced in a study of cytomegalovirus exposure and HLA in healthy donors. Clones were read by immunoSEQ multiplex PCR, and TCRdb kept only the in-frame ones, dropping some. The sample lists over 200,000 clones, about nine tenths seen once, with approximately 3.1% in the top ten. Sequencing used PBMCs. These receptor sequences come from a woman younger than 45 in good health and CMV-seronegative.

The V and J genes are TRBV7-2 and TRBJ1-5; D ambiguous. The CDR3 spans 14 residues. Germline-derived CDR1 and CDR2 are SGHTA and FQGNSA. Trimming removed 1 base at V and 7 bases at J, with 11 bases between. The CDR3 sequence: CASSLGGGGQPQHF. The CDR3 bases are TGTGCCAGCAGCTTAGGGGGAGGTGGGCAGCCCCAGCATTTT.

As DNA, the CDR3 is TGCGCCAGCAGTGACGGTAGCCACTACGAGCAGTACTTC. Translated, it gives CASSDGSHYEQYF. This rearrangement joins TRBV10-2 to TRBJ2-7; D uncertain. Germline CDR1 is WSHSY and CDR2 is SAAADI. V lost 3 bases and J 3 bases, leaving 9 bases between the germline ends. The CDR3 is 13 residues long.

The chain has TRBV7-9 and TRBJ2-7; D not resolved. CDR3 length: 15 residues. The V and J ends lost 5 bases and 2 bases respectively, with 16 bases between them. Germline V gene data show CDR1 as SEHNR and CDR2 as FQNEAQ (reference sequence). The CDR3 DNA follows: TGTGCCAGCAGCCCTGTAGTTAAACCCCCCTACGAGCAGTACTTC. It specifies CASSPVVKPPYEQYF. The full variable domain, completed using reference TRBV7-9 and TRBJ2-7, is DTGVSQNPRHKITKRGQNVTFRCDPISEHNRLYWYRQTLGQGPEFLTYFQNEAQLEKSRLLSDRFSAERPKGSFSTLEIQRTEQGDSAMYLCASSPVVKPPYEQYFGPGTRLTVT.

On this clone itself: Other DNA sequences within the sample encode an identical CDR3. The chain links TRBV27 to TRBJ2-3, with a possible D match to TRBD1 (6 bases). The CDR3 sequence is 14 residues long. Per the germline V gene, CDR1 is MNHEY and CDR2 is SMNVEV (reference sequence). Deletions cut 0 bases from V and 3 bases from J, with 7 bases between. The CDR3 DNA follows: TGTGCCAGCAGTTTATCTCAGGGGACAGATACGCAGTATTTT. This codes for CASSLSQGTDTQYF.

This rearrangement joins TRBV5-1 to TRBJ2-7; TRBD2 is a possible D gene (6 bases). The germline CDR1 and CDR2 sequences are SGHRS and YFSETQ. The CDR3 covers 15 residues. Trimming removed 2 bases at V and 3 bases at J, with 15 bases between. The CDR3 is CASSFSSAFNYEQYF. The CDR3, as DNA: TGCGCCAGCAGCTTTTCTAGCGCCTTTAACTACGAGCAGTACTTC.

This clone was observed a handful of times. The CDR3 region has the DNA TGCAGCGTGAGGACAGGGTTGAACTATGGCTACACCTTC. Encoded protein: CSVRTGLNYGYTF. The chain recombines TRBV29-1 with TRBJ1-2; 8 bases are a match to TRBD1. The CDR3 is made up of 13 amino acids. In germline, CDR1 is SQVTM, CDR2 ANQGSEA. Trimming took 6 bases from V and 2 from J; bases not matched to a gene: 5.

The genes are TRBV4-1 and TRBJ1-2, with 8 positions matching TRBD1. This CDR3 has 18 residues. V was clipped by 1 base and J by 0 bases; unmatched bases: 10. The germline V gene has CDR1 MGHRA and CDR2 YSYEKL. For the CDR3, the DNA is TGCGCCAGCAGCCAAGTCGGCCTGACAGGGGAAACTAACTATGGCTACACCTTC. Its translation: CASSQVGLTGETNYGYTF.

The J gene is TRBJ2-1, the V gene TRBV27; TRBD2 agrees at 9 bases. The CDR3 sequence is 15 residues long. Germline CDR1 is MNHEY and CDR2 is SMNVEV (reference sequence). V trimming: 3 bases; J trimming: 3 bases; junction bases outside the gene matches: 3. DNA of the CDR3: TGTGCCAGCAGTTTGCGGGAGGGCGGCTACAATGAGCAGTTCTTC. This sequence encodes CASSLREGGYNEQFF.

This rearrangement joins TRBV7-2 to TRBJ1-1; 8 nucleotides line up with TRBD1. Germline V CDR1 and CDR2: SGHTA, FQGNSA. With 3 bases clipped from V and 1 base from J, the junction kept 4 bases outside the gene matches. The CDR3 has 15 residues. CDR3 loop: CASSFSGTGNTEAFF. The CDR3 DNA reads TGTGCCAGCAGCTTTTCCGGGACAGGGAACACTGAAGCTTTCTTT.

The chain joins TRBV27 to TRBJ1-2; D uncertain. Trimming took off 3 bases at V and 1 base at J, with 9 bases between the two ends. Per germline, CDR1 MNHEY and CDR2 SMNVEV (reference sequence). CDR3 size: 14 residues. The CDR3 DNA is TGTGCCAGCAGTTTCGGGGTAAATAACTATGGCTACACCTTC. Translated, it gives CASSFGVNNYGYTF.

The chain links TRBV19 to TRBJ1-1; D gene ambiguous. The CDR3 runs 16 residues. Trimming pared 5 bases from V and 1 base from J, leaving 17 bases between. The germline V gene has CDR1 LNHDA and CDR2 SQIVND (reference sequence). The chain's CDR3 is CASSQPVGISNTEAFF. The CDR3 bases are TGTGCCAGTAGTCAACCCGTTGGGATATCGAACACTGAAGCTTTCTTT.

The rearrangement joins TRBV6-1 to TRBJ2-7; TRBD2 is a possible D gene (5 bases). Germline V gives CDR1 MNHNS, CDR2 SASEGT. V lost 2 bases, J lost 0 bases, and 14 bases lay in between. This CDR3 contains 16 residues. The CDR3 loop is CASSEWLERSSYEQYF. In DNA, the CDR3 is TGTGCCAGCAGTGAATGGCTGGAGCGGAGCTCCTACGAGCAGTACTTC.

V and J are TRBV27 and TRBJ2-1; 14 bases are a match to TRBD2. Germline V gene sequence: CDR1 MNHEY, CDR2 SMNVEV (reference sequence). CDR3 length equals 17 residues. The V segment lost 5 bases and the J segment 5 bases; nucleotides outside the gene matches: 8. This CDR3 is CASSTRPGLAGDNEQFF. CDR3 bases: TGTGCCAGCAGTACCCGGCCGGGACTAGCGGGAGACAATGAGCAGTTCTTC.

This chain uses TRBV11-2 with TRBJ2-7; 8 bases match TRBD1. This CDR3 spans 15 amino acids. Germline V gene sequence: CDR1 SGHAT, CDR2 FQNNGV. V lost 5 bases, J lost 1 base, and 7 bases stayed unmatched. CDR3 in DNA: TGTGCCAGCAGCGTCGACAGGGGCTTTTCCTACGAGCAGTACTTC. The encoded protein is CASSVDRGFSYEQYF.

The rearrangement links TRBV2 to TRBJ2-1; 7 bases are a match to TRBD1. V was clipped by 5 bases and J by 5 bases; unmatched bases: 6. The CDR3 spans 14 residues. Germline CDR1 SNHLY, CDR2 FYNNEI. The CDR3 DNA follows: TGTGCCAGCAGTCTACCCGGGACAGACAATGAGCAGTTCTTC. Protein: CASSLPGTDNEQFF. The full variable domain, its missing parts supplied by reference TRBV2 and TRBJ2-1, is EPEVTQTPSHQVTQMGQEVILRCVPISNHLYFYWYRQILGQKVEFLVSFYNNEISEKSEIFDDQFSVERPDGSNFTLKIRSTKLEDSAMYFCASSLPGTDNEQFFGPGTRLTVL.

The J gene is TRBJ2-3, the V gene TRBV5-1; 9 nucleotides match TRBD1. CDR1 is SGHRS, CDR2 YFSETQ, per germline. This CDR3 is built from 14 residues. The V gene end was trimmed by 5 bases and the J gene end by 3 bases; junction bases not matched to a gene: 4. The chain's CDR3 is CASSRDRATDTQYF. CDR3 bases: TGCGCCAGCAGTCGGGACAGGGCAACAGATACGCAGTATTTT. Complete variable domain (other parts from reference TRBV5-1 and TRBJ2-3): KAGVTQTPRYLIKTRGQQVTLSCSPISGHRSVSWYQQTPGQGLQFLFEYFSETQRNKGNFPGRFSGRQFSNSRSEMNVSTLELGDSALYLCASSRDRATDTQYFGPGTRLTVL.

V is TRBV11-2 and J is TRBJ1-1, with D perhaps TRBD1 (6 bases). The V end was cut by 5 bases, the J end by 1 base, with 11 bases between. The CDR3 covers 14 residues. Germline V CDR1 and CDR2: SGHAT, FQNNGV. The CDR3 DNA reads as TGTGCCAGCAGCCTAACAGGGCAGAACACTGAAGCTTTCTTT. As protein: CASSLTGQNTEAFF.

The chain links TRBV27 to TRBJ2-7, with 8 bases that match TRBD1. This CDR3 contains 17 residues. The ends lost 5 bases at V and 0 bases at J; junction bases unmatched: 12. Germline V lookup: CDR1 MNHEY, CDR2 SMNVEV (reference sequence). The CDR3 DNA reads as TGTGCCAGCAGTCCAATGGGACAGGCCCTAAGCTCCTACGAGCAGTACTTC. Translated, it gives CASSPMGQALSSYEQYF.

The chain recombines TRBV7-2 with TRBJ2-7; 8 bases agree with TRBD1. CDR1 is SGHTA, CDR2 FQGNSA, per germline. V shed 5 bases and J 5 bases; nucleotides not matched to a gene: 11. This CDR3 spans 15 amino acids. CDR3 DNA: TGTGCCAGCAGCAGCCAGGGACAGGTCCTTAACGAGCAGTACTTC. Its translation: CASSSQGQVLNEQYF.

V gene TRBV27 combines with J gene TRBJ2-3; 12 nucleotides align to TRBD2. The V and J ends lost 5 bases and 4 bases, in that order; junction bases with no gene match: 22. The CDR3 sequence is 21 residues long. The germline CDR1 and CDR2 sequences are MNHEY and SMNVEV (reference sequence). The CDR3 sequence is CASSLLGLAGTPHLGSDTQYF. The CDR3 DNA reads TGTGCCAGCAGTCTCTTAGGACTAGCGGGAACACCGCATTTAGGTTCAGATACGCAGTATTTT.

This sequence joins TRBV19 and TRBJ2-2; D is unclear. V was pared by 7 bases and J by 0 bases, with 12 bases between. This CDR3 spans 15 amino acids. Per the germline V gene, CDR1 is LNHDA and CDR2 is SQIVND (reference sequence). In DNA form, the CDR3 reads TGTGCCAGTACCCTTAGTGGGACGAACACCGGGGAGCTGTTTTTT. This translates into CASTLSGTNTGELFF. Drawing the rest from reference TRBV19 and TRBJ2-2, the complete variable domain is DGGITQSPKYLFRKEGQNVTLSCEQNLNHDAMYWYRQDPGQGLRLIYYSQIVNDFQKGDIAEGYSVSREKKESFPLTVTSAQKNPTAFYLCASTLSGTNTGELFFGEGSRLTVL.

Worth noting for this clone: The same CDR3 arises from other DNA sequences in this sample as well. The chain uses TRBV29-1 and TRBJ2-7; D is possibly TRBD1 or TRBD2 (5 bases each). Germline CDR1 and CDR2: SQVTM and ANQGSEA. The CDR3 is made up of 13 amino acids. Trimming removed 5 bases from V and 4 bases from J, with 15 bases in between. CDR3 protein: CSVPGTGLYEQYF. In nucleotides, the CDR3 is TGCAGCGTTCCAGGGACGGGGCTTTACGAGCAGTACTTC.

This chain links TRBV6-5 with TRBJ2-2; 12 bases are a match to TRBD2. The CDR3 covers 16 residues. V lost 4 bases and J lost 6; bases outside the gene matches: 6. Germline loops: CDR1 MNHEY, CDR2 SVGAGI. In nucleotides, the CDR3 is TGTGCCAGCAGTTTCGGACTAGCGGGAATCTCCGGGGAGCTGTTTTTT. Its protein product is CASSFGLAGISGELFF.

The rearrangement joins TRBV19 to TRBJ2-5; TRBD1 matches 7 bases. The CDR3 is made up of 14 amino acids. Germline V gives CDR1 LNHDA, CDR2 SQIVND (reference sequence). V dropped 3 bases and J dropped 4; count of bases not matched to a gene: 5. The CDR3 coding sequence is TGTGCCAGTAGTATCGCCAGGGGGACAGAGACCCAGTACTTC. Its protein is CASSIARGTETQYF.

This sequence joins TRBV25-1 and TRBJ2-1; no clear D. The CDR3 consists of 15 residues. V lost 0 bases and J 0 bases, leaving 6 bases between the germline ends. Per germline, CDR1 MGHDK and CDR2 SYGVNS. In DNA, the CDR3 is TGTGCCAGCAGTGAATATTTAAGCTCCTACAATGAGCAGTTCTTC. As protein: CASSEYLSSYNEQFF.

The chain combines TRBV5-1 with TRBJ2-7; TRBD1 agrees at 11 bases. V lost 4 bases and J lost 4; bases outside the gene matches: 4. The CDR3 is made up of 14 amino acids. Germline V gene lookup returns CDR1 SGHRS and CDR2 YFSETQ. The CDR3 nucleotides are TGCGCCAGCAGCCCGGGGACAGGGGGGTACGAGCAGTACTTC. It specifies CASSPGTGGYEQYF.

This clone was detected a few times. V is TRBV4-3 and J is TRBJ2-5, with D possibly being TRBD1 (7 bases). Trimming left V 4 bases short and J 2 bases short, with 14 bases between. The CDR3 is 15 amino acids. Looked up from germline, CDR1 is LGHNA and CDR2 is YSLEER. The chain's CDR3 is CASSRGTDYQETQYF. The CDR3 region has the DNA TGCGCCAGCAGCCGCGGGACAGACTATCAAGAGACCCAGTACTTC.

This chain uses TRBV28 with TRBJ2-5; 8 bases are a match to TRBD2. There are 14 residues in the CDR3. Per germline, CDR1 MDHEN and CDR2 SYDVKM. Trimming cost V 6 bases and J 4 bases; bases outside gene matches: 7. Here the CDR3 DNA reads TGTGCCAGCAGGGACCGGGGGGGGCTAGAGACCCAGTACTTC. Amino acids: CASRDRGGLETQYF.

V is TRBV29-1 and J is TRBJ2-7; D could derive from TRBD1 or TRBD2 (6 bases each). CDR3 length equals 12 residues. V lost 8 bases and J lost 8, with 19 bases in between. Per the germline V gene, CDR1 is SQVTM and CDR2 is ANQGSEA. The CDR3 spells CSIPGGTRQQYF. The CDR3 region has the DNA TGCAGCATACCCGGGGGCACAAGGCAGCAGTACTTC.

V is TRBV29-1 and J is TRBJ1-2; no firm D call. In germline, CDR1 is SQVTM, CDR2 ANQGSEA. V was pared by 0 bases and J by 4 bases, with 9 bases between. CDR3 length: 13 amino acids. The CDR3 sequence: CSVEDHRAYGYTF. The CDR3 DNA follows: TGCAGCGTTGAAGATCATAGAGCCTATGGCTACACCTTC.